This TCR beta chain was sequenced for a study of immune aging and cytomegalovirus after organ transplant (dated by TCRdb to the early 2020s). Describing the broader study: Three-drug immunosuppression with prednisone, tacrolimus, and mycophenolate was given to all transplant recipients.

Library preparation was by single-cell sequencing. Sequencing used an Illumina NovaSeq 6000. The BD Rhapsody Targeted mRNA and AbSeq Reagent Kit was used in a microwell format for cell capture and library preparation. Libraries were prepared to cover TCR, sample tags, AbSeq, and targeted mRNA from the Human T-Cell Expression Panel plus custom TOX and TOX2 primers. Sequencing of the libraries was performed on an Illumina NovaSeq. The original methods were these. The analysis covered about 9,800 cells in total, of which about 7,300 were CD8 T cells and about 4,500 were CD8 T cells with an identifiable TCR CDR3. The BD Rhapsody Targeted Analysis Pipeline, including V(D)J processing, was run on the Seven Bridges Genomics platform to process the raw data. Quality control, Sample Tag demultiplexing with Lex-BDSMK, clone identification with VDJ Explorer, and Seurat clustering were performed in SeqGeq 1.6.0. Clones comprising <1% of CD8 T cells were considered non-expanded; clones comprising >2.5% of the sample were considered clonal expansions. TCRdb reworked the public reads: Q25 trimming with fastp, MiXCR clone assembly, productive beta chains retained. Every distinct CDR3 protein forms one entry, paired with its most common genes and DNA. TCRdb's processing, not the authors', yielded these V and J calls. Here the sample has roughly 20,000 distinct CDR3 sequences; just over 35% occur a single time. The leading ten clones occupy around a quarter of the sample.

With respect to this clonotype: The antigen it recognizes is unknown. There are no base qualities to consult, and no much larger clone falls within one base.

General conclusions and limits of the study: Because CD57 was not measured in the sequencing data, a conservative gene-based aging definition was used instead. Large clones contained a bigger proportion of TEMRA cells, and over time the seven largest clones (around 1,800 cells) picked up aged and TEMRA cells and lost TCM cells. Following viremia, cells with an aged phenotype rose post-transplant no matter the clone size, with the increase showing up earlier in large clones (days 200-264) than in small clones.

The CDR3, from cysteine to phenylalanine, totals 15 residues. The retained sequence is limited to the CDR3, 45 bases, with the frame set at the first base. In the germline V gene, CDR1 corresponds to ENHRY and CDR2 to SYGVKD. Cut back by 6 bases and 1 base, the V and J ends lie 10 bases apart. Taken with the paper, the label for time point translates to: five sample-tagged time points from pre-transplant (day -1) to day 368 post-transplant, pooled. PBMC were thawed and then stimulated for roughly twelve hours with a CMV IE-1 overlapping peptide library, with no transport inhibitors added. After thawing, cells were rested overnight and were then stimulated in R10 medium with CD28/CD49d costimulation. The IE-1 peptide library was made up of 15-amino-acid peptides with 11-amino-acid overlaps. Samples from each time point were barcoded using BD Single-Cell Multiplexing Kit Sample Tags, then pooled and stained with oligo-conjugated anti-CD45RA and sorting antibodies. A BD FACSAria III was used to sort CMV-responsive CD8+CD137+ and CD4+CD154+ T cells at 4-way purity. Blood was drawn into EDTA vacutainers and was processed by Ficoll gradient within 1-24 hours.

The input for sequencing was CMV peptide-activated CD4+ and CD8+ T cells sorted from blood, taken at five time points, pooled. The intended sense of this specimen's cell subset or site label: sorted CD8+CD137+ and CD4+CD154+ T cells after 11 to 12 h CMV IE-1 peptide stimulation. The TCR was taken from a female donor who had a heart transplant and CMV viremia. The V and J segments used are TRBV10-3 and TRBJ2-6; TRBD1 might be the D gene, on 7 matching bases. The CDR3 corresponds to CAIREGQSGANVLTF. The nucleotide sequence reads TGTGCCATCAGGGAGGGACAGTCTGGGGCCAACGTCCTGACTTTC.